The source of this TCR beta chain is a study of blood T cell repertoires in COVID-19 (dated by TCRdb to between 2020 and 2021). About the study as a whole: Samples from collaborators originated in the United States, Italy and Spain and spanned both the acute and convalescent phases of COVID-19. The prospective study material was composed of cDNA or gDNA derived from T cells, B-cell-depleted T cells, or PBMCs. The dataset comprised deeply sampled blood TCRbeta repertoires from subjects exposed to, actively infected with, or recovered from COVID-19. The repertoires were released in a freely available public database intended as a resource for research on the immune response to SARS-CoV-2. Samples were obtained from the ongoing ImmuneRACE study (first 160 participants) and from approximately 1,200 subjects provided by 6 global collaborators. Sample metadata almost always included a de-identified subject ID, COVID-19 status, age in years and sex. Where HLA class I and class II types were available, the types were taken from metadata supplied by the sample provider, not from assay-based typing.

To note about this clone: Its antigen is still unknown. Nothing much larger sits one base from this clone, and base qualities are not available.

TCRbeta CDR3 regions were amplified from genomic DNA using the immunoSEQ Assay, a bias-controlled multiplex PCR. On the study's bioinformatics: The number of nucleated cells in each sample was estimated by amplification of reference gene primers within the assay. To quantify the absolute abundance of each unique TCRbeta CDR3 rearrangement, sequence reads were collapsed and filtered. Productive Simpson clonality was computed per sample as the square root of Simpson's diversity index over productive rearrangements. As stored in TCRdb, this immuneACCESS dataset retains in-frame rearrangements with V and J assigned. A fraction of the clones does not appear; measured against another copy, unresolved V genes explain less than half of the discrepancy, and the remainder lacks a known reason. Clone size and V and J calls were adopted from that table, with D and trimming inferred from the DNA. For this sample there are around 440,000 clones; around 88% appear just once. The ten biggest clones cover roughly 12% of the sample.

In the germline V gene, CDR1 corresponds to SNHLY and CDR2 to FYNNEI. The CDR3, from cysteine to phenylalanine, totals 15 residues. Kept here is only the CDR3 DNA, which spans 45 bases and is read in frame from base 1. Cut back by 8 bases and 5 bases, the V and J ends lie 18 bases apart. Results and caveats for the whole study, not just this receptor: Clinical and demographic metadata were provided uncurated, with the amount varying by source and participant.

One collaborating source in Seattle enrolled patients while the patients were actively infected and followed the patients over time throughout the course of disease. Each collaborating institution followed its own protocols to collect whole blood in K2EDTA tubes. For TCRbeta analysis, collaborator samples were shipped as frozen whole blood, as isolated PBMCs, or as DNA extracted from either sample type. The material sequenced was peripheral blood. Recombination connected TRBV2 to TRBJ2-2, with TRBD2 perhaps the D gene, on 5 matching bases. The receptor was isolated from a woman aged 45-59 years with COVID-19, enrolled during active disease. CDR3 protein: CASHEGRLITGELFF. At the DNA level, the sequence is TGTGCCAGCCACGAGGGCCGGCTAATAACCGGGGAGCTGTTTTTT.